The sequence of this T cell receptor (beta chain) was determined in a study of cytomegalovirus exposure and HLA in healthy donors. The CDR3 sequence is 13 residues long. The V gene lost 1 base and the J gene lost 7 bases, with 8 bases spanning the gap. Per germline, CDR1 SGHVS and CDR2 FQNEAQ. With 60 Vbeta and 13 Jbeta primers, the PCR was carried out. The table came from immunoSEQ multiplex PCR; TCRdb's copy has only in-frame clones and leaves some out. This sample has under 130,000 clones, with about four fifths found just once. Regarding this clone: What it binds is not known.

Study-wide results and caveats: Segments of the TCR beta V type were, in most cases, productive about 87% or about 30% of the time in an earlier analysis.

This receptor was obtained from a man aged 25 to 40 in good health and CMV-seronegative. The specimen sequenced was PBMCs. The rearrangement uses TRBV7-8 and TRBJ1-5; D unclear. The CDR3 is CASSLGGEQPQHF. The CDR3 DNA is TGTGCCAGCAGCTTAGGAGGAGAGCAGCCCCAGCATTTT. Combining the CDR3 with reference TRBV7-8 and TRBJ1-5 gives the whole variable domain GAGVSQSPRYKVAKRGQDVALRCDPISGHVSLFWYQQALGQGPEFLTYFQNEAQLDKSGLPSDRFFAERPEGSVSTLKIQRTQQEDSAVYLCASSLGGEQPQHFGDGTRLSIL.